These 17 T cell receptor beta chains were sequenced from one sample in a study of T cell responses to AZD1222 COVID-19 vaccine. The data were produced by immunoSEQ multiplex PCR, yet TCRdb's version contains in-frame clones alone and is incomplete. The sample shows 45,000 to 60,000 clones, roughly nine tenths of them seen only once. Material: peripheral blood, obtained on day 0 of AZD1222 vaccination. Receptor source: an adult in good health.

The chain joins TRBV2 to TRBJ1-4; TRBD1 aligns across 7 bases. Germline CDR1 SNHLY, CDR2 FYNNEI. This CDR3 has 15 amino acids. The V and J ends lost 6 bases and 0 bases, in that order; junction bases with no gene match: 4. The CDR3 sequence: CASRGQLATNEKLFF. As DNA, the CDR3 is TGTGCCAGCAGGGGACAGTTAGCAACTAATGAAAAACTGTTTTTT. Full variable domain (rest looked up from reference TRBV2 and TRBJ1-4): EPEVTQTPSHQVTQMGQEVILRCVPISNHLYFYWYRQILGQKVEFLVSFYNNEISEKSEIFDDQFSVERPDGSNFTLKIRSTKLEDSAMYFCASRGQLATNEKLFFGSGTQLSVL.

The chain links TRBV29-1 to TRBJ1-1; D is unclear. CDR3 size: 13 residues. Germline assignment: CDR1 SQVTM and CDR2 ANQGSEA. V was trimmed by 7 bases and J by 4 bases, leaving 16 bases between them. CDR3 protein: CSADQAWGTEAFF. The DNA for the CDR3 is TGCAGCGCGGATCAGGCGTGGGGCACTGAAGCTTTCTTT.

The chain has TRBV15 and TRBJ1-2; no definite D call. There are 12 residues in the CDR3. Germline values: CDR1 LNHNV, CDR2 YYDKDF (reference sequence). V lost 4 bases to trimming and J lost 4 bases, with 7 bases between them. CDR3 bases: TGTGCCACCAGCAAGAACACCTATGGCTACACCTTC. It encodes CATSKNTYGYTF.

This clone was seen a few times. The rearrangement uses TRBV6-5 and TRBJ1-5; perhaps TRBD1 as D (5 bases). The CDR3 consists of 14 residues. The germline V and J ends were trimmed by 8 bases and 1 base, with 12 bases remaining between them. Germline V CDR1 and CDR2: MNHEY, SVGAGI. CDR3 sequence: CASGGIQSNQPQHF. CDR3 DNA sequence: TGTGCCAGCGGGGGGATACAAAGCAATCAGCCCCAGCATTTT.

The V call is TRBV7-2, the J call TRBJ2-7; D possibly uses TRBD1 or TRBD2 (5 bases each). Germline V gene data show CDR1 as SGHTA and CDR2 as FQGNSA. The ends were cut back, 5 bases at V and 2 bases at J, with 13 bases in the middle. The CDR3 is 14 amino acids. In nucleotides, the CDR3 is TGTGCCAGCAGCACCGGGACGGTTACCTACGAGCAGTACTTC. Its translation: CASSTGTVTYEQYF.

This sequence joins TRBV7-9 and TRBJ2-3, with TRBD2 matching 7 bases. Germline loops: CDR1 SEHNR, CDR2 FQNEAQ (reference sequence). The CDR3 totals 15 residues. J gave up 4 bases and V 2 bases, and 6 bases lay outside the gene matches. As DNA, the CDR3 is TGTGCCAGCAGCTTATTTTCGGGGGGACCAGATACGCAGTATTTT. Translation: CASSLFSGGPDTQYF.

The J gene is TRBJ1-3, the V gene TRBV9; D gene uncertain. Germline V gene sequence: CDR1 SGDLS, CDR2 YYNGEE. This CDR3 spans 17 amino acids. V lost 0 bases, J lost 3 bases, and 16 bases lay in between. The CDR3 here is CASSVVLPEVRGNTIYF. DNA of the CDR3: TGTGCCAGCAGCGTAGTCCTACCTGAGGTACGTGGAAACACCATATATTTT.

The CDR3 coding sequence is TGTGCCAGCAGATGGGACAGAGGTTCACCCCTCCACTTT. It specifies CASRWDRGSPLHF. The V and J genes are TRBV12-3 or TRBV12-4 and TRBJ1-6; 7 bases match TRBD1. This CDR3 region has 13 residues. V lost 6 bases to trimming and J lost 9 bases; unmatched junction nucleotides: 5.

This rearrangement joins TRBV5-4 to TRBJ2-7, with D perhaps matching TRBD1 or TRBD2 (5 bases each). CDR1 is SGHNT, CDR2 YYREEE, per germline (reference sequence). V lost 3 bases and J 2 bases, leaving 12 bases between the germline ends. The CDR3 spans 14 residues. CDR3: CASSSGTGPYEQYF. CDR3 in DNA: TGTGCCAGCAGCTCCGGGACCGGACCCTACGAGCAGTACTTC.

The CDR3 DNA sequence: TGTGCCTGGAGTATGGCGGGGGGGTATGAGCAGTTCTTC. Translation: CAWSMAGGYEQFF. The chain uses TRBV30 and TRBJ2-1; 9 bases are a match to TRBD2. This CDR3 comprises 13 residues. Germline V gene lookup returns CDR1 GTSNPN and CDR2 SVGIG (reference sequence). With V trimmed by 2 bases and J by 8 bases, 4 bases remained unmatched.

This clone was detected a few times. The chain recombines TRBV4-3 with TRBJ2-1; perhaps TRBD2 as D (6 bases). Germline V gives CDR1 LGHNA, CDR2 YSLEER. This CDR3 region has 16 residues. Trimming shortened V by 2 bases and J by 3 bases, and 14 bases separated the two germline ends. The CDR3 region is CASSQSPGTLYNEQFF. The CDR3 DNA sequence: TGCGCCAGCAGCCAAAGTCCCGGGACTCTCTACAATGAGCAGTTCTTC.

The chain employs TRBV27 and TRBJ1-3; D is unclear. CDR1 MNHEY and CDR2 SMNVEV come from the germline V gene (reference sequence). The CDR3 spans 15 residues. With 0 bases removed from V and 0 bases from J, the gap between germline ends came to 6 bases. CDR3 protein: CASSLSGSSGNTIYF. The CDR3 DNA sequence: TGTGCCAGCAGTTTATCCGGTTCCTCTGGAAACACCATATATTTT.

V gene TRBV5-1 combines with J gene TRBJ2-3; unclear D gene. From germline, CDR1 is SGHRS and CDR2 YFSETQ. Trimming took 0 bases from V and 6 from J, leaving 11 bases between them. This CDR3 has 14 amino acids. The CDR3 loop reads CASSLDLSTDTQYF. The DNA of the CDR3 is TGCGCCAGCAGCTTGGACCTATCCACTGATACGCAGTATTTT.

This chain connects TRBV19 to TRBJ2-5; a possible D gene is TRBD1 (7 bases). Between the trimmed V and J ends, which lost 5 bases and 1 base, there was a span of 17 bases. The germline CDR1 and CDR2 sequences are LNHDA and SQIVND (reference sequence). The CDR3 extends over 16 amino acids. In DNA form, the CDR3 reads TGTGCCAGTAGTCCACTGACAGGGAGGTCCCAAGAGACCCAGTACTTC. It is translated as CASSPLTGRSQETQYF.

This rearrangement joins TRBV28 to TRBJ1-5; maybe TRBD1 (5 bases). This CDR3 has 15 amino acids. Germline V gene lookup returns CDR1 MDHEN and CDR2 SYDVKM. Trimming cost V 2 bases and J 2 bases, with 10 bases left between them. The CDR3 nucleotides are TGTGCCAGCAGTTTAGTACTCAGGGGCAATCAGCCCCAGCATTTT. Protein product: CASSLVLRGNQPQHF.

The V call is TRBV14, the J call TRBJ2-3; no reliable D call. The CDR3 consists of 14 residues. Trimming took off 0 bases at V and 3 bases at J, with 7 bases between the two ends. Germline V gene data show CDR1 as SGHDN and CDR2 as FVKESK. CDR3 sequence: CASSQDRVTDTQYF. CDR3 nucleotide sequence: TGTGCCAGCAGCCAAGATAGGGTGACAGATACGCAGTATTTT.

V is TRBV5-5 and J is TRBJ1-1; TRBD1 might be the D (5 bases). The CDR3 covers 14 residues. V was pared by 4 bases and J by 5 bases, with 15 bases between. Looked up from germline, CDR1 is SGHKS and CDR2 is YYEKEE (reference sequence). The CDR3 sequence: CASSPGPDKTEAFF. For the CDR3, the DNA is TGTGCCAGCAGCCCGGGGCCGGATAAGACTGAAGCTTTCTTT.